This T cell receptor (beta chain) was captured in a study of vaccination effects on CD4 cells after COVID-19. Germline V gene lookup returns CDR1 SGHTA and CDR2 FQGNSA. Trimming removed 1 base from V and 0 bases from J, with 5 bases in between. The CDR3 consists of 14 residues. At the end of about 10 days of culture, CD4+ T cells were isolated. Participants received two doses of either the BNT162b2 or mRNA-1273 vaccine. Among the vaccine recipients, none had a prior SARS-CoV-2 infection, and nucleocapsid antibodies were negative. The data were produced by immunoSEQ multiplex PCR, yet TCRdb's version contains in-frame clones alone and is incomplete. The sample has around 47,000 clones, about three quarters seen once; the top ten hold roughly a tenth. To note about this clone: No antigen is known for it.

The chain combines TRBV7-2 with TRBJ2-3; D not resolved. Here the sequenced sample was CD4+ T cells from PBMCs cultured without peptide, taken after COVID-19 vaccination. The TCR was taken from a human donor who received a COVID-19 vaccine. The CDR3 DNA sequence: TGTGCCAGCAGCTTAGGTGCTAGCACAGATACGCAGTATTTT. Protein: CASSLGASTDTQYF.